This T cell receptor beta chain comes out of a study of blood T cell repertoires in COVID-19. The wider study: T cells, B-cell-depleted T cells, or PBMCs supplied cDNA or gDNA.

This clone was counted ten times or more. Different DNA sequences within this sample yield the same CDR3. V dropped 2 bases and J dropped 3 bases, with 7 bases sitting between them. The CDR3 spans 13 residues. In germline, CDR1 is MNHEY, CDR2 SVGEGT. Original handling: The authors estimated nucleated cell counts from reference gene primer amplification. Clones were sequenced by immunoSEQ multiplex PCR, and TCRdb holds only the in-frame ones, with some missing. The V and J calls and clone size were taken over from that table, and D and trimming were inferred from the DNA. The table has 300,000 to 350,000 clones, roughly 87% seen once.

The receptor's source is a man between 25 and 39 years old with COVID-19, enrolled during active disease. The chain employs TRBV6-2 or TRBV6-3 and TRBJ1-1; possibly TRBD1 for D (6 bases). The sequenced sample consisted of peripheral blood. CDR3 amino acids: CASSYRGYTEAFF. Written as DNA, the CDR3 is TGTGCCAGCAGTTACAGGGGGTACACTGAAGCTTTCTTT.